Listed below are T cell receptor beta chains from one sample, sequenced in a study of tissue T cells after allogeneic stem cell transplantation. TCRdb keeps only in-frame clones here, not all; method: immunoSEQ multiplex PCR. Of around 6,600 clones listed, 69% are singletons. Sequencing used tissue from the stomach, obtained at autopsy. The receptors stem from a woman aged 18 to 55 with breast cancer. CDR3s include the opening cysteine and the closing phenylalanine or tryptophan. Each record gives: V gene, J gene, clone size, D gene, CDR3 protein, CDR3 DNA. A D gene is named only where the DNA matches it firmly. Size values are once, few and many counts, or a class for expanded clones, and some rows have none.

V: TRBV2
J: TRBJ1-4
size: -
D: TRBD1
CDR3: CASSDDRAFEKLFF
DNA: TGTGCCAGCAGTGACGACAGGGCCTTTGAAAAACTGTTTTTT

V: TRBV27
J: TRBJ2-7
size: -
D: -
CDR3: CASSFRHEQYF
DNA: TGTGCCAGCAGTTTTCGACACGAGCAGTACTTC

V: TRBV10-3
J: TRBJ1-2
size: -
D: -
CDR3: CATERGPTYGYTF
DNA: TGTGCCACCGAAAGAGGACCGACCTATGGCTACACCTTC

V: TRBV5-1
J: TRBJ1-2
size: -
D: -
CDR3: CASAASNYGYTF
DNA: TGCGCCAGCGCAGCCTCTAACTATGGCTACACCTTC

V: TRBV9
J: TRBJ2-7
size: -
D: TRBD1
CDR3: CASSPHSGQHYEQYF
DNA: TGTGCCAGCAGCCCGCACTCGGGACAGCACTACGAGCAGTACTTC

V: TRBV27
J: TRBJ2-1
size: -
D: -
CDR3: CASSLWASGEQFF
DNA: TGTGCCAGCAGTTTATGGGCGTCGGGTGAGCAGTTCTTC

V: TRBV7-6
J: TRBJ1-4
size: -
D: -
CDR3: CASSLGGLNEKLFF
DNA: TGTGCCAGCAGCTTAGGAGGGCTTAATGAAAAACTGTTTTTT

V: TRBV5-6
J: TRBJ1-2
size: few
D: -
CDR3: CASSLANPYGGYTF
DNA: TGTGCCAGCAGCTTGGCCAATCCCTACGGTGGCTACACCTTC

V: TRBV24-1
J: TRBJ2-1
size: medium-sized
D: TRBD2
CDR3: CATSDPGTSGGPHNEQFF
DNA: TGTGCCACCAGTGACCCCGGGACTAGCGGGGGGCCACACAATGAGCAGTTCTTC

V: TRBV29-1
J: TRBJ2-7
size: -
D: TRBD2
CDR3: CSVEEGTSAYYEQYF
DNA: TGCAGCGTTGAAGAAGGGACTAGCGCTTACTACGAGCAGTACTTC

V: TRBV7-2
J: TRBJ2-7
size: -
D: -
CDR3: CASSPRGYEQYF
DNA: TGTGCCAGCAGCCCCCGGGGGTACGAGCAGTACTTC

V: TRBV19
J: TRBJ1-6
size: -
D: TRBD1
CDR3: CASSAGTGDGPLHF
DNA: TGTGCCAGTAGTGCAGGGACAGGGGATGGGCCCCTCCACTTT

V: TRBV10-3
J: TRBJ2-7
size: -
D: TRBD2
CDR3: CAISPGLEFSEQYF
DNA: TGTGCCATCAGCCCGGGACTAGAGTTCTCCGAGCAGTACTTC

V: TRBV30
J: TRBJ1-6
size: few
D: TRBD1
CDR3: CAWSRGQDNSPLHF
DNA: TGTGCCTGGAGTAGGGGACAGGACAATTCACCCCTCCACTTT

V: TRBV4-3
J: TRBJ2-7
size: once
D: -
CDR3: CASSQVRGYEQYF
DNA: TGCGCCAGCAGCCAAGTTCGCGGGTACGAGCAGTACTTC

V: TRBV28
J: TRBJ2-1
size: -
D: -
CDR3: CASIQTDYNEQFF
DNA: TGTGCCAGCATCCAGACTGACTACAATGAGCAGTTCTTC

V: TRBV18
J: TRBJ2-7
size: -
D: TRBD2
CDR3: CASSPGLAVSYEQYF
DNA: TGTGCCAGCTCACCCGGGCTAGCGGTCTCCTACGAGCAGTACTTC

V: TRBV5-4
J: TRBJ2-7
size: -
D: TRBD1
CDR3: CASSLLDRGGEQYF
DNA: TGTGCCAGCAGCTTGTTAGACAGGGGGGGCGAGCAGTACTTC

V: TRBV19
J: TRBJ1-2
size: -
D: -
CDR3: CASKLSQGVYGYTF
DNA: TGTGCCAGTAAACTCAGTCAGGGCGTCTATGGCTACACCTTC

V: TRBV29-1
J: TRBJ1-2
size: -
D: -
CDR3: CSVEQSLSTGAESYTF
DNA: TGCAGCGTTGAACAATCCCTTTCTACGGGGGCCGAGAGCTACACCTTC

V: TRBV6-5
J: TRBJ2-3
size: few
D: TRBD2
CDR3: CASGASGSTDTQYF
DNA: TGTGCCAGCGGGGCTAGCGGAAGCACAGATACGCAGTATTTT

V: TRBV16
J: TRBJ2-1
size: -
D: -
CDR3: CASSQSGEGGEQFF
DNA: TGTGCCAGCAGCCAATCGGGAGAGGGCGGTGAGCAGTTCTTC

V: TRBV19
J: TRBJ2-7
size: few
D: TRBD2
CDR3: CASSTTSGGGVDEQYF
DNA: TGTGCCAGTAGTACGACTAGCGGGGGGGGAGTGGACGAGCAGTACTTC

V: TRBV6-1
J: TRBJ2-3
size: -
D: -
CDR3: CASSVNEGTSTDTQYF
DNA: TGTGCCAGCAGTGTAAACGAAGGGACTTCCACAGATACGCAGTATTTT

V: TRBV9
J: TRBJ1-2
size: -
D: TRBD1
CDR3: CASSPGQGYYGYTF
DNA: TGTGCCAGCAGCCCAGGACAGGGCTACTATGGCTACACCTTC

V: TRBV5-5
J: TRBJ1-1
size: -
D: -
CDR3: CASSLDGGVENTEAFF
DNA: TGTGCCAGCAGCTTGGACGGCGGTGTGGAGAACACTGAAGCTTTCTTT

V: TRBV6-2/TRBV6-3
J: TRBJ2-7
size: -
D: TRBD2
CDR3: CASSDPSSGTYEQYF
DNA: TGTGCCAGCAGTGACCCGTCTAGCGGTACCTACGAGCAGTACTTC

V: TRBV20-1
J: TRBJ1-1
size: -
D: TRBD1
CDR3: CSASTAYQGGNEAFF
DNA: TGCAGTGCTAGTACTGCATACCAGGGGGGTAATGAAGCTTTCTTT

V: TRBV29-1
J: TRBJ2-6
size: -
D: TRBD1
CDR3: CSTLTGRSGANVLTF
DNA: TGCAGCACCTTGACAGGGCGAAGTGGGGCCAACGTCCTGACTTTC

V: TRBV28
J: TRBJ2-1
size: -
D: TRBD2
CDR3: CASSVMRTSGGSSYNEQFF
DNA: TGTGCCAGCAGTGTAATGAGGACTAGCGGAGGGAGCTCCTACAATGAGCAGTTCTTC

V: TRBV7-3
J: TRBJ1-1
size: -
D: -
CDR3: CGPGLIHLGTEAFF
DNA: TGTGGACCCGGATTGATCCATTTGGGCACTGAAGCTTTCTTT

V: TRBV3-1/TRBV3-2
J: TRBJ2-5
size: -
D: TRBD2
CDR3: CASSTRTSGGIQETQYF
DNA: TGTGCCAGCAGCACCCGGACTAGCGGGGGGATACAAGAGACCCAGTACTTC

V: TRBV4-1
J: TRBJ1-2
size: -
D: -
CDR3: CASSQGGGGYGYTF
DNA: TGCGCCAGCAGCCAAGGAGGGGGAGGCTATGGCTACACCTTC

V: TRBV7-2
J: TRBJ2-1
size: -
D: -
CDR3: CASSSDSPQQFF
DNA: TGTGCCAGCAGCTCGGACTCACCGCAGCAGTTCTTC

V: TRBV3-1/TRBV3-2
J: TRBJ2-3
size: few
D: -
CDR3: CASSHKSPSGGGLTDTQYF
DNA: TGTGCCAGCAGCCACAAGAGTCCCTCAGGGGGGGGGCTTACAGATACGCAGTATTTT

V: TRBV5-1
J: TRBJ2-5
size: -
D: -
CDR3: CASSLGSNAEETQYF
DNA: TGCGCCAGCAGCTTGGGTAGCAACGCCGAAGAGACCCAGTACTTC

V: TRBV5-6
J: TRBJ1-3
size: few
D: TRBD1
CDR3: CASRPDREENTIYF
DNA: TGTGCCAGCAGACCGGACAGGGAGGAAAACACCATATATTTT

V: TRBV5-5
J: TRBJ1-2
size: -
D: -
CDR3: CASSLTAGSYGYTF
DNA: TGTGCCAGCAGCTTGACAGCAGGGAGCTATGGCTACACCTTC

V: TRBV28
J: TRBJ1-3
size: medium-sized
D: -
CDR3: CASSSTGDSGNTIYF
DNA: TGTGCCAGCAGCTCGACAGGCGACTCTGGAAACACCATATATTTT

V: TRBV5-4
J: TRBJ2-7
size: -
D: -
CDR3: CASSSRVSSSYEQYF
DNA: TGTGCCAGCAGCTCGAGAGTTTCCAGCTCCTACGAGCAGTACTTC

V: TRBV5-4
J: TRBJ2-7
size: -
D: -
CDR3: CASTLPGGRAEQYF
DNA: TGTGCCAGCACCCTTCCCGGGGGCCGGGCCGAGCAGTACTTC

V: TRBV7-3
J: TRBJ2-7
size: -
D: -
CDR3: CASSPGHGGREQYF
DNA: TGTGCCAGCAGCCCGGGACACGGAGGGAGGGAGCAGTACTTC

V: TRBV6-1
J: TRBJ2-3
size: -
D: TRBD2
CDR3: CASSETGGGFTDTQYF
DNA: TGTGCCAGCAGTGAAACTGGCGGGGGGTTCACAGATACGCAGTATTTT

V: TRBV19
J: TRBJ1-2
size: -
D: -
CDR3: CASVMGLYYTF
DNA: TGTGCCAGTGTGATGGGACTGTACTACACCTTC

V: TRBV19
J: TRBJ2-1
size: -
D: TRBD2
CDR3: CASSWVAGIPHNEQFF
DNA: TGTGCCAGTAGTTGGGTAGCGGGCATCCCCCACAATGAGCAGTTCTTC

V: TRBV12-2
J: TRBJ2-1
size: medium-sized
D: -
CDR3: CASRPDGQRYNEQFF
DNA: TGTGCAAGTCGCCCGGACGGACAGAGATACAATGAGCAGTTCTTC

V: TRBV4-1
J: TRBJ2-3
size: -
D: TRBD2
CDR3: CASSQVTSGIPPPQYF
DNA: TGCGCCAGCAGCCAAGTTACTAGCGGGATTCCCCCGCCGCAGTATTTT

V: TRBV24-1
J: TRBJ2-1
size: -
D: TRBD2
CDR3: CATSDLPRLAGIHNEQFF
DNA: TGTGCCACCAGTGATTTGCCCCGACTAGCGGGAATACACAATGAGCAGTTCTTC